Presented here are 28 T cell receptor beta chains from one specimen sequenced in a study of shared clonotypes between healthy human individuals. Only in-frame clones appear in the TCRdb table, and some are missing; sequencing was by immunoSEQ multiplex PCR. The sample contains a few million clones, more than 80% of which appear only once. Sequenced sample: naive CD4+ T cells sorted from blood. The sample's subset: CD45RA+ positively selected. The receptor set was obtained from a man between 18 and 35 years old in good health.

V and J are TRBV28 and TRBJ1-6; D not certain. Germline V gives CDR1 MDHEN, CDR2 SYDVKM. V was clipped by 6 bases and J by 0 bases, with 9 bases between them. This CDR3 spans 15 amino acids. CDR3 sequence reads: CASRIQSSYNSPLHF. The CDR3 DNA reads as TGTGCCAGCAGAATACAGAGCTCCTATAATTCACCCCTCCACTTT.

The V and J genes are TRBV2 and TRBJ2-3; D remains unclear. Trimming removed 8 bases from V and 4 bases from J, with 7 bases in between. Per germline, CDR1 SNHLY and CDR2 FYNNEI. The CDR3 has 11 amino acids. This CDR3 is CASGVSDTQYF. The DNA of the CDR3 is TGTGCCAGCGGCGTATCAGATACGCAGTATTTT.

The V and J genes are TRBV7-8 and TRBJ1-1; D is ambiguous. The CDR3 has 13 residues. CDR1 and CDR2 from the germline V gene are SGHVS and FQNEAQ. The germline V and J ends were trimmed by 5 bases and 3 bases, with 10 bases remaining between them. Written as DNA, the CDR3 is TGTGCCAGCAGCCGTGGAGCGGACACTGAAGCTTTCTTT. Translating gives CASSRGADTEAFF.

The rearrangement links TRBV29-1 to TRBJ2-1; 10 bases are a match to TRBD1. The CDR3 has 12 amino acids. J lost 8 bases, V lost 7 bases, and 5 bases had no gene match. Germline lookup yields CDR1 SQVTM and CDR2 ANQGSEA. The CDR3 region has the DNA TGCAGCGCGGACAGGGGGAGGGATGAGCAGTTCTTC. Its translation: CSADRGRDEQFF.

This sequence joins TRBV29-1 and TRBJ2-5, with D perhaps TRBD2 (5 bases). The germline CDR1 and CDR2 sequences are SQVTM and ANQGSEA. CDR3 length: 13 residues. V lost 5 bases to trimming and J lost 3 bases, with 13 bases between them. CDR3 bases: TGCAGCGTTCGTTCCGGACTCAAAGAGACCCAGTACTTC. Its protein product is CSVRSGLKETQYF.

DNA of the CDR3: TGTGCCAGCAGCCCTACCGGGACCAAAAACACCGGGGAGCTGTTTTTT. It yields the protein CASSPTGTKNTGELFF. V and J are TRBV7-2 and TRBJ2-2; D tentatively reads TRBD1 or TRBD2 (5 bases each). V dropped 5 bases and J dropped 2 bases, with 15 bases sitting between them. This CDR3 comprises 16 residues. Germline CDR1 and CDR2: SGHTA and FQGNSA. Combining the CDR3 with reference TRBV7-2 and TRBJ2-2 gives the whole variable domain GAGVSQSPSNKVTEKGKDVELRCDPISGHTALYWYRQSLGQGLEFLIYFQGNSAPDKSGLPSDRFSAERTGGSVSTLTIQRTQQEDSAVYLCASSPTGTKNTGELFFGEGSRLTVL.

V usage is TRBV30 and J usage is TRBJ2-7; 9 bases map to TRBD2. The CDR3 has 16 amino acids. Losses at the gene ends were 3 bases for V and 2 bases for J; bases not matched to a gene: 11. CDR1 is GTSNPN and CDR2 is SVGIG in the germline V gene (reference sequence). The DNA for the CDR3 is TGTGCCTGGAGCATAGCTCGGACTAGCGCAGCCTACGAGCAGTACTTC. Residues: CAWSIARTSAAYEQYF.

This chain connects TRBV28 to TRBJ1-4, with D hard to call. V was trimmed by 5 bases and J by 3 bases, leaving 13 bases between them. This CDR3 spans 15 amino acids. Germline CDR1 MDHEN, CDR2 SYDVKM. CDR3: CASSPSGKANEKLFF. CDR3 in DNA: TGTGCCAGCAGTCCCTCGGGGAAGGCTAATGAAAAACTGTTTTTT.

The chain joins TRBV2 to TRBJ2-5; the D is unclear. Judging by the DNA end, TRBJ2-7 fits better; the J call may be wrong. Germline-derived CDR1 and CDR2 are SNHLY and FYNNEI. The length of the CDR3 is 11 residues. In nucleotides, the CDR3 is TGTGCCAGCAGTGAAAGGGACGAGCAGTACTTC. The encoded protein is CASSERDEQYF.

The chain combines TRBV7-2 with TRBJ2-2, with no clear D. The germline gives CDR1 SGHTA, CDR2 FQGNSA. The V gene lost 2 bases and the J gene lost 0 bases, with 7 bases spanning the gap. The CDR3 runs 15 residues. The CDR3 reads CASSLPRSNTGELFF. The CDR3 DNA follows: TGTGCCAGCAGCTTACCGCGCTCGAACACCGGGGAGCTGTTTTTT.

J is TRBJ2-7 and V is TRBV30; the match to TRBD1 covers 8 bases. The CDR3 sequence is 13 residues long. Germline V lookup: CDR1 GTSNPN, CDR2 SVGIG (reference sequence). Trimming cost V 3 bases and J 3 bases; bases outside gene matches: 4. CDR3 coding DNA: TGTGCCTGGAGCCGACAGGGGATCTACGAGCAGTACTTC. It encodes CAWSRQGIYEQYF. Using reference TRBV30 and TRBJ2-7 for the parts outside the CDR3, the full variable domain is SQTIHQWPATLVQPVGSPLSLECTVEGTSNPNLYWYRQAAGRGLQLLFYSVGIGQISSEVPQNLSASRPQDRQFILSSKKLLLSDSGFYLCAWSRQGIYEQYFGPGTRLTVT.

This chain connects TRBV6-6 to TRBJ1-2, with a possible D match to TRBD1 (5 bases). In germline, CDR1 is MNHNY, CDR2 SVGAGI (reference sequence). This CDR3 is 13 amino acids long. Trimming took 5 bases from V and 3 from J, leaving 10 bases between them. Here the CDR3 reads CASSTGSDYGYTF. The CDR3 bases are TGTGCCAGCAGTACAGGATCCGACTATGGCTACACCTTC.

The sample holds a few counts of this clone. V is TRBV18 and J is TRBJ1-1; TRBD1 matches at 8 bases. CDR1 is KGHSH, CDR2 LQKENI, per germline. The CDR3 totals 15 residues. V lost 3 bases and J lost 3; bases outside the gene matches: 6. The CDR3 is CASSPRVQGDTEAFF. The CDR3 DNA sequence: TGTGCCAGCTCACCCAGGGTACAGGGGGACACTGAAGCTTTCTTT.

The chain links TRBV30 to TRBJ2-7; D is uncertain. The CDR3 has 13 residues. Trimming left V 0 bases short and J 4 bases short, with 10 bases between. Germline CDR1 is GTSNPN and CDR2 is SVGIG (reference sequence). The CDR3 protein is CAWSVLVEYEQYF. CDR3 nucleotides: TGTGCCTGGAGTGTATTAGTGGAATACGAGCAGTACTTC.

The chain links TRBV19 to TRBJ1-6, with 9 bases lining up with TRBD1. Germline trimming cut 8 bases from V and 6 bases from J; bases unmatched to any gene: 2. Germline CDR1 LNHDA, CDR2 SQIVND (reference sequence). This CDR3 spans 13 amino acids. As DNA, the CDR3 is TGTGCCAGTGGGGACAGGGCTAATTCACCCCTCCACTTT. Its translation: CASGDRANSPLHF.

The chain employs TRBV27 and TRBJ1-6, with D possibly being TRBD1 (6 bases). This CDR3 is built from 16 residues. CDR1 and CDR2 (germline): MNHEY, SMNVEV (reference sequence). V was trimmed by 2 bases and J by 5 bases, leaving 13 bases between them. CDR3 DNA sequence: TGTGCCAGCAGTTTAATTGGGACACGAGATAATTCACCCCTCCACTTT. It encodes CASSLIGTRDNSPLHF.

Concerning this clone: Distinct nucleotide sequences in the sample also encode this CDR3. The chain combines TRBV5-1 with TRBJ2-3; TRBD2 agrees at 13 bases. V trimming: 4 bases; J trimming: 1 base; junction bases outside the gene matches: 3. Germline-derived CDR1 and CDR2 are SGHRS and YFSETQ. The CDR3 has 16 residues. The CDR3 reads CASSTGTSGGTDTQYF. CDR3 bases: TGCGCCAGCAGCACCGGGACTAGCGGGGGCACAGATACGCAGTATTTT.

The J gene is TRBJ1-3, the V gene TRBV6-1; TRBD1 might be the D (6 bases). Deletions cut 9 bases from V and 0 bases from J, with 12 bases between. CDR3 length: 14 residues. CDR1 and CDR2 (germline): MNHNS, SASEGT. In DNA form, the CDR3 reads TGTGCCAGTGAACGGGACAACTCTGGAAACACCATATATTTT. Translating it yields CASERDNSGNTIYF.

This clone was recorded a few times. The chain joins TRBV28 to TRBJ1-4, with 9 bases matching TRBD1. Trimming removed 3 bases from V and 7 bases from J; junction bases left unmatched: 6. CDR3 length equals 15 residues. CDR1 and CDR2 (germline): MDHEN, SYDVKM. This CDR3 reads CASSLGGTGSEKLFF. Here the CDR3 DNA reads TGTGCCAGCAGTTTGGGAGGGACAGGGAGTGAAAAACTGTTTTTT.

This chain joins TRBV5-1 and TRBJ2-5; possibly TRBD1 for D (5 bases). The J call may not be correct, given that the DNA end is closer to TRBJ2-7. CDR3 length equals 15 residues. Germline CDR1 SGHRS, CDR2 YFSETQ. The chain's CDR3 is CASSSEPEGVYEQYF. In nucleotides, the CDR3 is TGCGCCAGCAGCTCCGAACCTGAAGGGGTGTACGAGCAGTACTTC.

The chain employs TRBV2 and TRBJ2-7; D tentatively reads TRBD1 or TRBD2 (6 bases each). V was pared by 7 bases and J by 7 bases, with 14 bases between. Germline V gene sequence: CDR1 SNHLY, CDR2 FYNNEI. This CDR3 contains 12 residues. The CDR3 nucleotides read TGTGCCAGCATAGGGGGGCCGTGGGAGCAGTACTTC. Its translation is CASIGGPWEQYF.

This clone was counted once. The J gene is TRBJ2-3, the V gene TRBV5-1, with 13 bases lining up with TRBD2. J lost 4 bases, V lost 3 bases, and 2 bases had no gene match. The CDR3 contains 15 residues. Looked up from germline, CDR1 is SGHRS and CDR2 is YFSETQ. CDR3 sequence: CASSWTSGSSDTQYF. CDR3 bases: TGCGCCAGCAGCTGGACTAGCGGGAGTTCAGATACGCAGTATTTT.

This clone came up a few times. The CDR3 DNA follows: TGTGCCAGCACCGGGGGCGTCGGTGAAAAACTGTTTTTT. Translation: CASTGGVGEKLFF. The rearrangement uses TRBV2 and TRBJ1-4; possible D gene TRBD1, 6 bases. In germline, CDR1 is SNHLY, CDR2 FYNNEI. CDR3 size: 13 residues. Trimming took 7 bases from V and 7 from J, leaving 13 bases between them. Looking up the rest from reference TRBV2 and TRBJ1-4 gives the full variable domain: EPEVTQTPSHQVTQMGQEVILRCVPISNHLYFYWYRQILGQKVEFLVSFYNNEISEKSEIFDDQFSVERPDGSNFTLKIRSTKLEDSAMYFCASTGGVGEKLFFGSGTQLSVL.

The count of this clone is one. The chain joins TRBV4-1 to TRBJ2-2; TRBD2 agrees at 7 bases. Trimming cost V 5 bases and J 3 bases; bases outside gene matches: 12. This CDR3 has 17 amino acids. CDR1 is MGHRA and CDR2 is YSYEKL in the germline V gene. CDR3 DNA sequence: TGCGCCAGCAGCAATCCGGGGAGGGCGGGGGACACCGGGGAGCTGTTTTTT. Encoded protein: CASSNPGRAGDTGELFF.

V is TRBV10-2 and J is TRBJ1-1, with 7 bases lining up with TRBD1. Germline loops: CDR1 WSHSY, CDR2 SAAADI. The CDR3 length is 13 residues. V lost 11 bases to trimming and J lost 5 bases; unmatched junction nucleotides: 11. In DNA form, the CDR3 reads TGCGCCCTAAGAGGGGCAGGGGGAACTGAAGCTTTCTTT. Residues: CALRGAGGTEAFF.

The chain couples TRBV6-5 to TRBJ2-7; TRBD2 aligns across 7 bases. J gave up 6 bases and V 6 bases, and 8 bases lay outside the gene matches. This CDR3 is built from 13 residues. CDR1 and CDR2 (germline): MNHEY, SVGAGI. The DNA for the CDR3 is TGTGCCAGCAGGACTTTGGGGGGGGGCGAGCAGTACTTC. Its protein product is CASRTLGGGEQYF.

This chain connects TRBV6-5 to TRBJ2-2, with no clear D. V lost 7 bases and J lost 4, with 16 bases in between. The CDR3 length is 15 residues. From germline, CDR1 is MNHEY and CDR2 SVGAGI. The CDR3 nucleotides read TGTGCCAGCACCCCCGGCCGGCCGACCACCGGGGAGCTGTTTTTT. Its translation is CASTPGRPTTGELFF.

The chain links TRBV6-1 to TRBJ2-3, with unresolved D. Germline CDR1 is MNHNS and CDR2 is SASEGT. CDR3 length: 14 residues. The V gene lost 0 bases and the J gene lost 13 bases, with 17 bases spanning the gap. This CDR3 is CASSEARNWGLEYF. CDR3 coding DNA: TGTGCCAGCAGTGAAGCCCGGAATTGGGGTCTTGAGTATTTT.